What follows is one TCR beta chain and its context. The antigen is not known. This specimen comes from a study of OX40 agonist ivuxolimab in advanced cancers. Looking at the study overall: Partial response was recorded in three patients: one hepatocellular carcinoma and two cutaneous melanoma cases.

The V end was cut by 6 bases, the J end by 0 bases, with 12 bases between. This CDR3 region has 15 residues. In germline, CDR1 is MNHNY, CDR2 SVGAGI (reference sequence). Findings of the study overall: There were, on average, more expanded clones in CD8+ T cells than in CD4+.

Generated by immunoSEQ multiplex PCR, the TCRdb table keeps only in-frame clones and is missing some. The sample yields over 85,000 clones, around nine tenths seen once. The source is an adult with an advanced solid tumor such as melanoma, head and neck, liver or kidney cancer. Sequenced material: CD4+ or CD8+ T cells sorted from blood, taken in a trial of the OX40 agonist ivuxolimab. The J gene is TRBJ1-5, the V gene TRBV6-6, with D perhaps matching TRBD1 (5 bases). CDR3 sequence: CASSYGGGSNQPQHF. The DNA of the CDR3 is TGTGCCAGCAGCTACGGGGGGGGTAGCAATCAGCCCCAGCATTTT.